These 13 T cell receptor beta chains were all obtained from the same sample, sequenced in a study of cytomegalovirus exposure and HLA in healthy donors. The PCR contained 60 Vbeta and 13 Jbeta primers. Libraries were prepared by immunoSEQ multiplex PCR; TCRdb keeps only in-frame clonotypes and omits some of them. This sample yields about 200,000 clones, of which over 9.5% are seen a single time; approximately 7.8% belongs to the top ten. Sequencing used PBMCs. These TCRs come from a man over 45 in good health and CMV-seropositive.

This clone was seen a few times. The CDR3 nucleotides read TGCGCCAGCAGCCAAGGACAGGGGACAGCGGGGGAGCTGTTTTTT. Encoded protein: CASSQGQGTAGELFF. This rearrangement joins TRBV4-3 to TRBJ2-2; TRBD1 agrees at 8 bases. With 1 base clipped from V and 8 bases from J, the junction kept 6 bases outside the gene matches. CDR1 and CDR2 from the germline V gene are LGHNA and YSLEER. The CDR3 is 15 amino acids.

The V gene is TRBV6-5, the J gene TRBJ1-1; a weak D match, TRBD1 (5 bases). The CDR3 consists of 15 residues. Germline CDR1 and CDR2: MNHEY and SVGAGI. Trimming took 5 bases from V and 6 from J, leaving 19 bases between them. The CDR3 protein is CASSPLQTTGAEAFF. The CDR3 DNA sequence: TGTGCCAGCAGTCCCCTACAGACCACGGGGGCTGAAGCTTTCTTT.

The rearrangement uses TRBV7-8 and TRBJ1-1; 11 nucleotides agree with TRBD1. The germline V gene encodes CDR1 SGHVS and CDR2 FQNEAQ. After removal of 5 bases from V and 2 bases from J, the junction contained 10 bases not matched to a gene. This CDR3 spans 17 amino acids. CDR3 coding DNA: TGTGCCAGCAGCCCTTGGACAGGGGGCGGATTAAACACTGAAGCTTTCTTT. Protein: CASSPWTGGGLNTEAFF.

CDR3 nucleotide sequence: TGTGCCAGCAGCCGGGGAGGGTTGGGGGAGACCCAGTACTTC. It yields the protein CASSRGGLGETQYF. The gene calls are TRBV6-5 and TRBJ2-5, with TRBD2 matching 7 bases. From germline, CDR1 is MNHEY and CDR2 SVGAGI. This CDR3 region has 14 residues. J was trimmed by 5 bases and V by 6 bases; bases with no gene match: 9.

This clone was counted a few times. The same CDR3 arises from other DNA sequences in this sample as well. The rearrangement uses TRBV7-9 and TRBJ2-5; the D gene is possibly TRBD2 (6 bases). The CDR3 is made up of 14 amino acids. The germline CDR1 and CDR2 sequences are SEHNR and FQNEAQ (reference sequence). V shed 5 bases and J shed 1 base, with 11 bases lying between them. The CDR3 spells CASSSSGTQETQYF. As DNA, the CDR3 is TGTGCCAGCAGCAGTAGCGGAACCCAAGAGACCCAGTACTTC.

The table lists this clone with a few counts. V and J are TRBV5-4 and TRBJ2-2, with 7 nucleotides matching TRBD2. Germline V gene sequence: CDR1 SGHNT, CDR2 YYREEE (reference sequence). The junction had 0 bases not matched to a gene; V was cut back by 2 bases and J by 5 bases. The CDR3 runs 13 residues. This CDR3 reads CASSFSGTGELFF. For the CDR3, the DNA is TGTGCCAGCAGCTTTAGCGGGACCGGGGAGCTGTTTTTT.

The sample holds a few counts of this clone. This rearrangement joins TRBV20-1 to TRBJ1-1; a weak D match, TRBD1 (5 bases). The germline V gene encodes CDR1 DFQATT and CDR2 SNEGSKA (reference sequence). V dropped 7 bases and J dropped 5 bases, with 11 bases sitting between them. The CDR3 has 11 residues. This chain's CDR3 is CSEAGRTEAFF. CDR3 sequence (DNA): TGCAGTGAGGCAGGGCGGACTGAAGCTTTCTTT.

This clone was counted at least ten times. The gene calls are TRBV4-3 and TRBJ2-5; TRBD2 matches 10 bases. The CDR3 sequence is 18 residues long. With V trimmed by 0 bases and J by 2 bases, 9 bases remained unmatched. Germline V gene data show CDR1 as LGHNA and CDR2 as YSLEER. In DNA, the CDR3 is TGCGCCAGCAGCCAAGATCTTTTAGGACTAGCGGAGCAAGAGACCCAGTACTTC. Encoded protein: CASSQDLLGLAEQETQYF.

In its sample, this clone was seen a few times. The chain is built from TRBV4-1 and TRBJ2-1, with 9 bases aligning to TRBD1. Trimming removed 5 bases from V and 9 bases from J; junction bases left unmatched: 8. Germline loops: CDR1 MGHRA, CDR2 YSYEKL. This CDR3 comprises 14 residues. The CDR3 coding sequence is TGCGCCAGCAGCGAACTTACAGGGGGCGGTGAGCAGTTCTTC. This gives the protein CASSELTGGGEQFF.

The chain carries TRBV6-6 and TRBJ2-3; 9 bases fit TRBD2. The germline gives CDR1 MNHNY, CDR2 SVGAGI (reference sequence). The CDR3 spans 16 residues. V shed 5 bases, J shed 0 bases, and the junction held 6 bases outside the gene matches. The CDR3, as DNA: TGTGCCAGCAGTACCCAGCGGGGGGATAGCACAGATACGCAGTATTTT. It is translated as CASSTQRGDSTDTQYF.

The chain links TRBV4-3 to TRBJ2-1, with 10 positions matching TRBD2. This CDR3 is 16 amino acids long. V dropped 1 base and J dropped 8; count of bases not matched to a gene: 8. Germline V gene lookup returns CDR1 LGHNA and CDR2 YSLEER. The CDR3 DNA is TGCGCCAGCAGCCAAGCTCCTAGCGGGGGTCAGGATGAGCAGTTCTTC. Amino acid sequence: CASSQAPSGGQDEQFF.

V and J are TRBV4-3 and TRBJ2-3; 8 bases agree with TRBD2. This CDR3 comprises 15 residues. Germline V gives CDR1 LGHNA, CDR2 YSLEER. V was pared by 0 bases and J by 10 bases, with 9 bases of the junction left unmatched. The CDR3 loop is CASSQDVWRGAAQYF. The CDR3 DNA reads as TGCGCCAGCAGCCAAGATGTTTGGCGGGGGGCCGCGCAGTATTTT.

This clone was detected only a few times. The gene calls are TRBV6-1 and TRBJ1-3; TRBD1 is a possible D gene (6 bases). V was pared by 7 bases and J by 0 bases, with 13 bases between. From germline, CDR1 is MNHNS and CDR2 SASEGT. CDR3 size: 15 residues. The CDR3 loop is CASNREWSSGNTIYF. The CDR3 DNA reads TGTGCCAGCAACAGGGAATGGAGCTCTGGAAACACCATATATTTT.